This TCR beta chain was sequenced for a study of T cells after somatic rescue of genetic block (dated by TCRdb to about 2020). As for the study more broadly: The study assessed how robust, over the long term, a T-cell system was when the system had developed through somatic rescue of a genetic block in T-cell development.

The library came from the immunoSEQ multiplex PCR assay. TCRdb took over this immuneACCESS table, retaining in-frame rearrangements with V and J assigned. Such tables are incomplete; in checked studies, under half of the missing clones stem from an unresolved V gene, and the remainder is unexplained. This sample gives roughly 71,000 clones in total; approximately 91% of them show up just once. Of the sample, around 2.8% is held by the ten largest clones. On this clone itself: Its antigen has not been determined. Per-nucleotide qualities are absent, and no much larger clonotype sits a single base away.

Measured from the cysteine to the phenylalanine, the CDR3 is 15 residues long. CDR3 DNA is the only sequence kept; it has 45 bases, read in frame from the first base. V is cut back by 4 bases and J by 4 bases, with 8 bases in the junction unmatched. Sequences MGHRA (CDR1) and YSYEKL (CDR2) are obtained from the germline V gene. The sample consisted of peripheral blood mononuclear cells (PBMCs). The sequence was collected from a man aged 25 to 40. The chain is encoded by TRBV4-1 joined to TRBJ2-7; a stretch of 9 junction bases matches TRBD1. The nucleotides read TGCGCCAGCAGCCCTGGGACAGGGTCCTGGTACGAGCAGTACTTC. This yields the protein CASSPGTGSWYEQYF.